The clone carrying this T cell receptor (beta chain) showed up many times. Its antigen remains unidentified. V gave up 0 bases and J gave up 7 bases, with 18 bases separating them. CDR1 and CDR2 (germline): MNHEY, SMNVEV (reference sequence). CDR3 length equals 16 residues. The record originates from a study of CD8 T cells in ankylosing spondylitis. Findings of the study overall: A motif of roughly eight highly homologous TCR beta variants was seen as apparently characteristic of ankylosing spondylitis blood. Reported data indicate significant enrichment of disease-linked clones within matched ankylosing spondylitis synovial fluid. Clones linked to the disease showed a CD8+ phenotype. They occurred at relatively low frequencies in peripheral blood.

It was by quantitative 5'-RACE with molecular barcodes that TCR beta libraries were made. One entry per CDR3 protein, called by TCRdb with MiXCR from the 5' RACE reads. The sample contains around 300,000 distinct CDR3 sequences, 11% of which appear only once. Input material: blood, either unsorted or a sorted T cell fraction (not recorded which). The receptor comes from a female donor with ankylosing spondylitis or in good health (not recorded which). J is TRBJ1-1 and V is TRBV27, with D unresolved. CDR3 sequence: CASSLSPARSQNEAFF. The CDR3 DNA sequence: TGTGCCAGCAGTTTATCCCCGGCGCGCTCCCAAAATGAAGCTTTCTTT.